Presented here are 2 T cell receptor beta chains from one specimen sequenced in a study of molecular identifiers for immune sequencing clone quantification. TCRdb re-analysed the PCR reads in MiXCR, keeping a single row per CDR3 protein. The sample lists about 640,000 distinct CDR3 sequences, about 20% occurring once. The sequenced material came from naive CD8+ T cells from blood, with Jurkat cell RNA spiked in. Subset indicated: FACS-sorted CD8+CD4-CCR7+CD45RA+ naive T cells. The source is a human donor in good health. Some libraries in this study had Jurkat cell RNA spiked in.

The chain links TRBV6-6 to TRBJ2-5, with 10 bases that match TRBD1. This CDR3 contains 14 residues. Trimming at V came to 5 bases and at J to 6 bases, leaving 6 bases not matched to a gene. CDR1 and CDR2 (germline): MNHNY, SVGAGI (reference sequence). CDR3 protein: CASSRTGGSQTQYF. The CDR3 bases are TGTGCCAGCAGTCGGACAGGGGGTTCGCAGACCCAGTACTTC.

The chain is built from TRBV29-1 and TRBJ2-2, with 12 bases identical to TRBD2. J was trimmed by 4 bases and V by 7 bases; bases with no gene match: 4. The V gene's germline CDR1 is SQVTM and CDR2 ANQGSEA. The CDR3 has 14 amino acids. Here the CDR3 DNA reads TGCAGCGCTACTAGCGGGGGGCCCACCGGGGAGCTGTTTTTT. Translation gives CSATSGGPTGELFF.